Following are 20 T cell receptor beta chains from one sample sequenced in a study of T cell changes during pregnancy in multiple sclerosis. Some clones are missing from TCRdb's copy, which holds only in-frame ones; the method was immunoSEQ multiplex PCR. The sample yields tens of thousands of clones, about 91% seen once. The input for sequencing was peripheral blood, taken in the first trimester of pregnancy. The receptors originated from a female donor with multiple sclerosis, enrolled in a pregnancy study.

The chain joins TRBV30 to TRBJ1-2; 8 bases match TRBD1. Trimming took 3 bases from V and 4 from J; bases not matched to a gene: 4. The CDR3 loop spans 13 amino acids. Germline CDR1 reads GTSNPN; CDR2 reads SVGIG (reference sequence). In nucleotides, the CDR3 is TGTGCCTGGAGCCCCGGGACAGGCTATGGCTACACCTTC. Residues: CAWSPGTGYGYTF.

The rearrangement links TRBV2 to TRBJ1-2; 11 positions match TRBD1. CDR1 is SNHLY and CDR2 is FYNNEI in the germline V gene. V gave up 5 bases and J gave up 3 bases; unmatched junction bases: 2. This CDR3 is built from 14 residues. The CDR3 nucleotides read TGTGCCAGCAGTAGGGACAGGGGGGACTATGGCTACACCTTC. Amino acids: CASSRDRGDYGYTF.

The J gene is TRBJ2-1, the V gene TRBV11-2; no clear D gene. V shed 1 base and J shed 6 bases, with 13 bases lying between them. From germline, CDR1 is SGHAT and CDR2 FQNNGV. The CDR3 is 15 residues long. The CDR3 here is CASSLGVRIGNEQFF. Written as DNA, the CDR3 is TGTGCCAGCAGCTTAGGCGTACGTATTGGCAATGAGCAGTTCTTC.

The CDR3 nucleotides are TGTGCCAGCAGTGCGACAGGGGAAGGGGGTCAGCCCCAGCATTTT. Translating gives CASSATGEGGQPQHF. The V gene is TRBV6-5, the J gene TRBJ1-5, with 8 bases lining up with TRBD1. The CDR3 totals 15 residues. Germline CDR1 reads MNHEY; CDR2 reads SVGAGI. V dropped 5 bases and J dropped 6; count of bases not matched to a gene: 9.

The chain recombines TRBV27 with TRBJ2-1; 15 bases map to TRBD2. CDR1 MNHEY and CDR2 SMNVEV come from the germline V gene (reference sequence). The ends lost 4 bases at V and 4 bases at J; junction bases unmatched: 11. There are 19 residues in the CDR3. CDR3 sequence (DNA): TGTGCCAGCAGTTCCTGGACTAGCGGGGGGGCCGTGGGGTACAATGAGCAGTTCTTC. Protein sequence: CASSSWTSGGAVGYNEQFF.

This chain joins TRBV25-1 and TRBJ2-3; TRBD1 might be the D (6 bases). V was shortened by 4 bases and J by 2 bases, with 13 bases between the two germline ends. CDR1 MGHDK and CDR2 SYGVNS come from the germline V gene. The CDR3 totals 15 residues. The CDR3: CASSVWQGNTDTQYF. CDR3 nucleotides: TGTGCCAGCAGTGTGTGGCAGGGGAACACAGATACGCAGTATTTT.

This clone was detected once. V and J are TRBV4-1 and TRBJ2-1; 7 nucleotides match TRBD2. The CDR3 contains 19 residues. After removal of 0 bases from V and 4 bases from J, the junction contained 15 bases not matched to a gene. From germline, CDR1 is MGHRA and CDR2 YSYEKL. CDR3 bases: TGCGCCAGCAGCCAAGAGGGCCTAGCGGTTCGGACGCCTTACAATGAGCAGTTCTTC. Translation: CASSQEGLAVRTPYNEQFF.

V is TRBV4-2 and J is TRBJ1-2; D ambiguous. Germline V gene data show CDR1 as LGHNA and CDR2 as YNFKEQ. V lost 0 bases and J lost 4, with 12 bases in between. This CDR3 is 15 amino acids long. The CDR3 is CASSQDFGVSYGYTF. The CDR3 DNA reads TGTGCCAGCAGCCAAGACTTCGGGGTGTCCTATGGCTACACCTTC.

V usage is TRBV6-5 and J usage is TRBJ1-5, with D maybe TRBD1 (5 bases). This CDR3 has 14 residues. The ends were cut back, 2 bases at V and 9 bases at J, with 14 bases in the middle. Germline V gives CDR1 MNHEY, CDR2 SVGAGI. CDR3 sequence: CASSYRGRGRPQHF. The CDR3 DNA is TGTGCCAGCAGTTACCGCGGGAGGGGAAGGCCCCAGCATTTT.

CDR3 sequence reads: CASSFEDRAGTEAFF. For the CDR3, the DNA is TGTGCCAGCAGCTTTGAGGACAGGGCAGGGACTGAAGCTTTCTTT. This chain uses TRBV11-1 with TRBJ1-1; 8 nucleotides match TRBD1. Trimming at V came to 3 bases and at J to 5 bases, leaving 8 bases not matched to a gene. The CDR3 is 15 residues long. From germline, CDR1 is SGHAT and CDR2 FQDESV (reference sequence).

This clone was detected once. This sequence joins TRBV7-8 and TRBJ1-1; D might be TRBD1 (5 bases). Trimming shortened V by 2 bases and J by 2 bases, and 15 bases separated the two germline ends. The CDR3 contains 16 residues. Germline V gene sequence: CDR1 SGHVS, CDR2 FQNEAQ. The CDR3, as DNA: TGTGCCAGCAGCTTATGGGGGGGAGGGGATAACACTGAAGCTTTCTTT. It specifies CASSLWGGGDNTEAFF.

The chain carries TRBV7-3 and TRBJ1-6; 7 bases are shared with TRBD1. Germline V gene sequence: CDR1 SGHTA, CDR2 FQGTGA. V dropped 5 bases and J dropped 0; count of bases not matched to a gene: 4. The CDR3 extends over 16 amino acids. CDR3 in DNA: TGTGCCAGCAGCCTACAGGGGAGCTCCTATAATTCACCCCTCCACTTT. Translating gives CASSLQGSSYNSPLHF.

The chain couples TRBV9 to TRBJ1-2; D is uncertain. Germline V gene lookup returns CDR1 SGDLS and CDR2 YYNGEE. CDR3 size: 18 residues. The ends were cut back, 0 bases at V and 8 bases at J, with 26 bases in the middle. CDR3 amino acids: CASSVEPSLGEASGGYTF. CDR3 nucleotides: TGTGCCAGCAGCGTAGAACCGTCTCTGGGCGAGGCCTCGGGGGGCTACACCTTC.

The CDR3 is CASSAAHRVANTIYF. DNA of the CDR3: TGTGCCAGCAGTGCCGCCCACAGGGTAGCGAACACCATATATTTT. The chain carries TRBV6-1 and TRBJ1-3; TRBD1 is a possible D gene (6 bases). This CDR3 has 15 amino acids. Trimming took 4 bases from V and 7 from J, leaving 17 bases between them. Germline lookup yields CDR1 MNHNS and CDR2 SASEGT.

The chain joins TRBV5-6 to TRBJ1-1; 8 nucleotides match TRBD1. CDR3 length equals 13 residues. Unmatched junction bases numbered 7, after V lost 6 bases and J lost 6 bases. Germline CDR1 reads SGHDT; CDR2 reads YYEEEE. The CDR3 region has the DNA TGTGCCAGCATGACAGGGGTTCAGGCTGAAGCTTTCTTT. Amino acid sequence: CASMTGVQAEAFF.

CDR3 DNA: TGTGCCAGCAGCTTCGAACCATCGAGGACAGGGAATTCACCCCTCCACTTT. Encoded protein: CASSFEPSRTGNSPLHF. The chain is built from TRBV2 and TRBJ1-6; 8 bases line up with TRBD1. There are 17 residues in the CDR3. V lost 6 bases, J lost 7 bases, and 14 bases stayed unmatched. Germline values: CDR1 SNHLY, CDR2 FYNNEI.

J is TRBJ1-5 and V is TRBV6-5; the D gene is possibly TRBD1 (6 bases). V lost 10 bases to trimming and J lost 4 bases, with 14 bases between them. This CDR3 is built from 13 residues. The germline V gene has CDR1 MNHEY and CDR2 SVGAGI. The CDR3 DNA follows: TGTGCCACCGCAGGGGCATCGAATCAGCCCCAGCATTTT. It encodes CATAGASNQPQHF.

V gene TRBV5-6 combines with J gene TRBJ2-5; 12 bases fit TRBD2. In germline, CDR1 is SGHDT, CDR2 YYEEEE. The trim removed 3 bases at V and 3 bases at J, leaving 6 bases unmatched. The CDR3 covers 16 residues. As DNA, the CDR3 is TGTGCCAGCAGCTCTAGGACTAGCGGGGAGGAAGAGACCCAGTACTTC. Protein product: CASSSRTSGEEETQYF.

A word on this clone: The junction differs from germline at one of its ends, possibly a read error. V and J are TRBV18 and TRBJ1-5, with 7 bases fitting TRBD1. Germline lookup yields CDR1 KGHSH and CDR2 LQKENI. The CDR3 contains 13 residues. The CDR3 DNA reads as TGTGCCAGCTCGCCACAGGGGTCTCAGCCCCAGCATTTT. It is translated as CASSPQGSQPQHF.

Here the CDR3 reads CASSPSGELFF. The CDR3, as DNA: TGTGCCAGCAGCCCCTCGGGGGAGCTGTTTTTT. The chain joins TRBV7-2 to TRBJ2-2; D remains ambiguous. This CDR3 region has 11 residues. Trimming took 5 bases from V and 8 from J, leaving 6 bases between them. CDR1 is SGHTA and CDR2 is FQGNSA in the germline V gene.